This T cell receptor beta chain was sequenced for a study of glioma-infiltrating T cells. Study outcomes and limitations: Tissue and blood shared very few CDR3 sequences. Gliomas, especially low-grade, showed above-expected tissue-blood divergence; non-neoplastic patients showed below.

As concerns this clonotype: Its cognate antigen is unknown.

The CDR3 is made up of 13 amino acids. The germline V and J ends were trimmed by 6 bases and 2 bases, with 11 bases remaining between them. TCR alpha and beta CDR3 regions were amplified from RNA using iRepertoire nested multiplex PCR. Tissue mRNA or PBMC total RNA, about 90-400 ng, went into one-step reverse transcription and amplification. MiXCR, applied by TCRdb to the multiplex PCR reads, yields one record per CDR3 protein. Seen here are about 140,000 distinct CDR3 sequences, around 40% observed once, and the top ten hold roughly 20%. Source material: glioma tissue, nonneoplastic brain tissue, or PBMCs (not recorded which). The V call is TRBV12-3 or TRBV12-4, the J call TRBJ2-7; the D gene is possibly TRBD1 (6 bases). The source is a human donor with low-grade glioma or glioblastoma, undergoing nonglioma brain surgery, or in good health (not recorded which). CDR3 sequence: CASSPGEAYEQYF. The CDR3 coding sequence is TGTGCCAGCAGCCCAGGGGAAGCCTACGAGCAGTACTTC.